This TCR beta chain was sequenced during a study of OX40 agonist ivuxolimab in advanced cancers. TCRdb's copy holds only in-frame clones and misses some; the assay was immunoSEQ multiplex PCR. The data contain 82,000 or so clones, about 90% of them singletons. Autoimmune disease history or systemic immunosuppression was exclusionary. V was cut by 4 bases and J by 3 bases, with 9 bases left in between. The CDR3 runs 13 residues. CDR1 LGHNA and CDR2 YNFKEQ come from the germline V gene. A word on this clone: Antigen unknown.

General observations from the study: At 0.1 to 3.0 mg/kg and by week 6, CD4+ and CD8+ T cells in the blood had expanded clonally. CD8+ T cells averaged more expanded clones than CD4+. Determination of antigen specificity was not performed for the expanded peripheral T cells.

The specimen was CD4+ or CD8+ T cells sorted from blood, collected in a trial of the OX40 agonist ivuxolimab. This chain connects TRBV4-2 to TRBJ1-2; a weak D match, TRBD1 (6 bases). The sequence derives from an adult with an advanced solid tumor such as melanoma, head and neck, liver or kidney cancer. CDR3 nucleotides: TGTGCCAGCAGCCTGGGGGCTGACTATGGCTACACCTTC. Protein: CASSLGADYGYTF.